Listed below are T cell receptor beta chains from one sample, sequenced in a study of blood T cell repertoires in COVID-19. The table came from immunoSEQ multiplex PCR; TCRdb's copy has only in-frame clones and leaves some out. The sample shows some 80,000 clones, more than 65% of them seen only once. The sample was peripheral blood. The receptor set was obtained from a woman of 80 years or more with active or convalescent COVID-19. CDR3s include the opening cysteine and the closing phenylalanine or tryptophan. Fields, in order: CDR3 protein, CDR3 DNA, V gene, clone size, J gene, D gene. D genes are given only for firm matches. Some rows have no size entry. The others give once, few or many, or a class for an expanded clone.

CDR3: CASSLAGLAGYTF; DNA: TGTGCCAGCAGCTTAGCTGGCCTGGCCGGCTACACCTTC; V: TRBV7-8; size: .; J: TRBJ1-2; D: .
CDR3: CASSWSVTSQETQYF; DNA: TGTGCCAGCAGCTGGTCAGTCACTAGTCAAGAGACCCAGTACTTC; V: TRBV7-2; size: .; J: TRBJ2-5; D: .
CDR3: CASSLVIAGGRGTDTQYF; DNA: TGTGCCAGCAGCTTAGTGATAGCGGGGGGGCGCGGCACAGATACGCAGTATTTT; V: TRBV7-2; size: .; J: TRBJ2-3; D: TRBD2
CDR3: CASSLLQGASEQYF; DNA: TGTGCCAGCAGCTTGTTACAAGGGGCCTCCGAGCAGTACTTC; V: TRBV7-8; size: .; J: TRBJ2-7; D: .
CDR3: CASSLALAAEAFF; DNA: TGTGCCAGCAGCTTAGCGCTTGCGGCTGAAGCTTTCTTT; V: TRBV7-8; size: .; J: TRBJ1-1; D: .
CDR3: CASSQRGEVKTQYF; DNA: TGTGCCAGCAGTCAACGGGGGGAGGTGAAGACCCAGTACTTC; V: TRBV6-5; size: .; J: TRBJ2-5; D: TRBD2
CDR3: CASSYGGTGVDGYTF; DNA: TGTGCCAGCAGTTACGGAGGGACAGGGGTAGATGGCTACACCTTC; V: TRBV6-5; size: .; J: TRBJ1-2; D: TRBD1
CDR3: CASSLPKSGIDNSPLHF; DNA: TGTGCCAGCAGCCTACCCAAGTCGGGTATAGATAATTCACCCCTCCACTTT; V: TRBV5-4; size: few; J: TRBJ1-6; D: .
CDR3: CASGTGQGVASYEQYF; DNA: TGTGCTAGTGGCACGGGACAGGGGGTGGCGTCCTACGAGCAGTACTTC; V: TRBV12-5; size: .; J: TRBJ2-7; D: TRBD1
CDR3: CASKTGVTIYF; DNA: TGTGCCAGCAAGACAGGGGTGACCATATATTTT; V: TRBV12-3/TRBV12-4; size: .; J: TRBJ1-3; D: TRBD1
CDR3: CASSLLHRVICYGYTF; DNA: TGTGCCAGTTCCCTCTTGCACAGGGTGATTTGCTATGGCTACACCTTC; V: TRBV12-1; size: .; J: TRBJ1-2; D: .
CDR3: CASSQDRGSLRGYTF; DNA: TGTGCCAGCAGCCAAGATCGAGGCAGTTTGAGGGGCTACACCTTC; V: TRBV3-1/TRBV3-2; size: .; J: TRBJ1-2; D: .
CDR3: CASRGGTGGYTF; DNA: TGTGCCAGCAGAGGGGGAACTGGCGGCTACACCTTC; V: TRBV25-1; size: .; J: TRBJ1-2; D: .
CDR3: CASSLRLAGRETQYF; DNA: TGTGCCAGCAGCCTCCGACTAGCGGGGAGAGAGACCCAGTACTTC; V: TRBV3-1/TRBV3-2; size: .; J: TRBJ2-5; D: TRBD2
CDR3: CASSQARGETQYF; DNA: TGCGCCAGCAGCCAAGCCAGGGGAGAGACCCAGTACTTC; V: TRBV4-3; size: once; J: TRBJ2-5; D: .
CDR3: CASRQFRGSGNEQFF; DNA: TGTGCCAGCAGACAATTTCGGGGGTCAGGGAATGAGCAGTTCTTC; V: TRBV2; size: .; J: TRBJ2-1; D: .
CDR3: CASSDVNLGAEAFF; DNA: TGTGCCAGCAGTGACGTTAATCTCGGGGCTGAAGCTTTCTTT; V: TRBV25-1; size: .; J: TRBJ1-1; D: .
CDR3: CATSDLSGTGDTGELFF; DNA: TGTGCCACCAGTGATTTATCCGGGACAGGGGATACCGGGGAGCTGTTTTTT; V: TRBV24-1; size: .; J: TRBJ2-2; D: TRBD1
CDR3: CASSEFGGGATQYF; DNA: TGTGCCAGCAGTGAATTCGGGGGGGGAGCTACGCAGTATTTT; V: TRBV25-1; size: .; J: TRBJ2-3; D: TRBD2
CDR3: CASSQRSDGNTIYF; DNA: TGCGCCAGCAGCCAAAGGAGCGATGGAAACACCATATATTTT; V: TRBV4-3; size: .; J: TRBJ1-3; D: .
CDR3: CASSTVSGGGTDTQYF; DNA: TGTGCCAGCAGCACCGTTAGCGGGGGGGGCACAGATACGCAGTATTTT; V: TRBV9; size: .; J: TRBJ2-3; D: TRBD2
CDR3: CASRDLAGAQETQYF; DNA: TGTGCCAGTAGGGATTTAGCGGGGGCACAAGAGACCCAGTACTTC; V: TRBV19; size: .; J: TRBJ2-5; D: TRBD2
CDR3: CASRLQGSYGYTF; DNA: TGTGCCAGTAGGCTACAGGGGTCATATGGCTACACCTTC; V: TRBV19; size: once; J: TRBJ1-2; D: TRBD1
CDR3: CASTSGGTSEYF; DNA: TGTGCCAGCACCTCAGGGGGGACTAGCGAGTATTTT; V: TRBV6-5; size: .; J: TRBJ2-3; D: TRBD2
CDR3: CASSQDSAGAPGYTF; DNA: TGTGCCAGCAGCCAGGACTCGGCAGGGGCGCCGGGGTACACCTTC; V: TRBV3-1/TRBV3-2; size: .; J: TRBJ1-2; D: .
CDR3: CASSLGPEWGYTF; DNA: TGTGCCAGCAGCTTAGGGCCGGAGTGGGGCTACACCTTC; V: TRBV7-9; size: .; J: TRBJ1-2; D: .
CDR3: CASSQARGVAGVLGSTDTQYF; DNA: TGCGCCAGCAGCCAAGCCCGAGGGGTGGCGGGGGTACTCGGGAGCACAGATACGCAGTATTTT; V: TRBV4-3; size: .; J: TRBJ2-3; D: TRBD2
CDR3: CSVEDKGYCTF; DNA: TGCAGCGTTGAAGATAAGGGGTATTGCACCTTC; V: TRBV29-1; size: few; J: TRBJ1-2; D: .
CDR3: CASRPPGLAGGQFF; DNA: TGTGCCAGCAGGCCCCCGGGACTAGCGGGGGGGCAGTTCTTC; V: TRBV7-2; size: .; J: TRBJ2-1; D: TRBD2
CDR3: CASSTGTGPYEQYF; DNA: TGTGCCAGCAGTACCGGGACAGGGCCCTACGAGCAGTACTTC; V: TRBV2; size: .; J: TRBJ2-7; D: TRBD1
CDR3: CASSQETGLSSYNEQFF; DNA: TGTGCCAGCAGCCAAGAGACAGGGCTTAGCTCCTACAATGAGCAGTTCTTC; V: TRBV3-1/TRBV3-2; size: .; J: TRBJ2-1; D: TRBD1
CDR3: CASSSGTANTGELFF; DNA: TGTGCCAGCAGCTCGGGGACAGCGAACACCGGGGAGCTGTTTTTT; V: TRBV11-3; size: .; J: TRBJ2-2; D: TRBD1
CDR3: CASRLPGQQETQYF; DNA: TGTGCCAGCAGACTGCCGGGACAGCAAGAGACCCAGTACTTC; V: TRBV5-5; size: .; J: TRBJ2-5; D: TRBD1
CDR3: CSVNGDSGANVLTF; DNA: TGCAGCGTGAACGGTGACTCTGGGGCCAACGTCCTGACTTTC; V: TRBV29-1; size: few; J: TRBJ2-6; D: .
CDR3: CASGTGGRAGELFF; DNA: TGTGCCAGCGGGACTGGGGGTAGGGCCGGGGAGCTGTTTTTT; V: TRBV6-5; size: .; J: TRBJ2-2; D: .
CDR3: CASSRLAGGLYEQYF; DNA: TGTGCCAGCAGCCGACTAGCGGGGGGGCTCTACGAGCAGTACTTC; V: TRBV14; size: .; J: TRBJ2-7; D: TRBD2
CDR3: CASSTGQGINYGYTF; DNA: TGTGCCAGTAGTACCGGACAGGGGATCAACTATGGCTACACCTTC; V: TRBV19; size: .; J: TRBJ1-2; D: TRBD1
CDR3: CASSFRDRGGEQYF; DNA: TGCGCCAGCAGCTTTCGGGACAGGGGAGGCGAGCAGTACTTC; V: TRBV5-1; size: .; J: TRBJ2-7; D: TRBD1
CDR3: CASSVSGVYGYEQYF; DNA: TGTGCCAGCAGCGTTAGCGGGGTATACGGCTACGAGCAGTACTTC; V: TRBV9; size: .; J: TRBJ2-7; D: TRBD2
CDR3: CASSKGGQIFNTDTQYF; DNA: TGTGCCAGCAGCAAAGGAGGACAAATATTTAACACAGATACGCAGTATTTT; V: TRBV21-1; size: .; J: TRBJ2-3; D: .
CDR3: CASSIQAITGELFF; DNA: TGTGCCAGTAGTATACAGGCGATCACCGGGGAGCTGTTTTTT; V: TRBV19; size: .; J: TRBJ2-2; D: .
CDR3: CASSVGDRYNEQFF; DNA: TGTGCCAGCAGCGTAGGGGACAGGTACAATGAGCAGTTCTTC; V: TRBV9; size: few; J: TRBJ2-1; D: TRBD1